Here is one T cell receptor (beta chain) with its context. The antigen is undetermined. The sample originates from a study of T cell repertoires in cytomegalovirus infection. For the study at large: CMV infection plus the matching HLA type was flagged by public TCR beta signatures.

TCRdb recomputed calls from the reads with MiXCR, one row per CDR3 protein. The sample has about 68,000 distinct CDR3 sequences, 20% to 25% seen once; the top ten hold over 70%. V lost 0 bases and J lost 6, with 15 bases in between. This CDR3 is built from 16 residues. Per the germline V gene, CDR1 is LNHDA and CDR2 is SQIVND (reference sequence). Study-wide points: CMV carriers with the relevant HLA were identified by cumulative public TCR beta family frequency. The ex vivo response was dominated by HLA-C-restricted CMV-specific TCR beta clonotypes.

The clonotype was recovered from a human donor in good health (CMV status not recorded). Some clones in this sample may be carry-over from other donors' samples. The chain uses TRBV19 and TRBJ2-1; TRBD2 is a possible D gene (6 bases). Sample: PBMCs, sequenced either directly or after in vitro stimulation (not recorded which). The CDR3 reads CASSIDHPGEGNEQFF. In DNA form, the CDR3 reads TGTGCCAGTAGTATAGATCATCCGGGAGAGGGCAATGAGCAGTTCTTC.